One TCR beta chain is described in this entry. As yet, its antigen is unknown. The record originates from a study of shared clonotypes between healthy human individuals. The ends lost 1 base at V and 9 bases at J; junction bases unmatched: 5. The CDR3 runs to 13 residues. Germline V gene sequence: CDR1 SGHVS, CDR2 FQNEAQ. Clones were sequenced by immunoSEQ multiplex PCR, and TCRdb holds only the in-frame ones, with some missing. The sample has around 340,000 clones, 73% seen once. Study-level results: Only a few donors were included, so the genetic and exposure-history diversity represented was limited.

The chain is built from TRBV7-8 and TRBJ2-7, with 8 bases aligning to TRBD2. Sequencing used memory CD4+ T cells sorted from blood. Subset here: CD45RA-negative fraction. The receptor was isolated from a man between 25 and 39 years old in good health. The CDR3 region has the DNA TGTGCCAGCAGCTTAGGTGTTAGCGGGGCGCAGTACTTC. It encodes CASSLGVSGAQYF.